This passage covers 23 T cell receptor beta chains from one sample sequenced in a study of cytomegalovirus exposure and HLA in healthy donors. Clones were read by immunoSEQ multiplex PCR, and TCRdb kept only the in-frame ones, dropping some. The repertoire holds 200,000 to 250,000 clones, with around 88% as singletons. The specimen was PBMCs. These TCRs come from a woman aged 18-35 years in good health and CMV-seronegative.

The chain links TRBV10-3 to TRBJ1-1; TRBD1 agrees at 8 bases. Germline trimming cut 5 bases from V and 2 bases from J; bases unmatched to any gene: 4. Per the germline V gene, CDR1 is ENHRY and CDR2 is SYGVKD. The CDR3 loop spans 14 amino acids. This chain's CDR3 is CAISSDRGNTEAFF. The CDR3 bases are TGTGCCATCAGTAGCGACAGGGGAAACACTGAAGCTTTCTTT.

The CDR3 sequence is CASSEMVRGSPYEQYF. The CDR3 DNA reads TGTGCCAGCAGTGAAATGGTACGCGGTTCTCCCTACGAGCAGTACTTC. The rearrangement links TRBV2 to TRBJ2-7, with D unresolved. Trimming removed 2 bases from V and 2 bases from J, with 16 bases in between. The CDR3 is made up of 16 amino acids. Germline assignment: CDR1 SNHLY and CDR2 FYNNEI.

The rearrangement links TRBV7-3 to TRBJ2-3; D remains ambiguous. V was cut by 6 bases and J by 2 bases, with 9 bases left in between. CDR3 length: 13 residues. Germline lookup yields CDR1 SGHTA and CDR2 FQGTGA. The CDR3 sequence: CASRQDTTDTQYF. DNA of the CDR3: TGTGCCAGCAGACAAGATACCACAGATACGCAGTATTTT. Looking up the rest from reference TRBV7-3 and TRBJ2-3 gives the full variable domain: GAGVSQTPSNKVTEKGKYVELRCDPISGHTALYWYRQSLGQGPEFLIYFQGTGAADDSGLPNDRFFAVRPEGSVSTLKIQRTERGDSAVYLCASRQDTTDTQYFGPGTRLTVL.

V gene TRBV30 combines with J gene TRBJ2-2; 9 nucleotides line up with TRBD2. With 2 bases clipped from V and 3 bases from J, the junction kept 4 bases outside the gene matches. Germline CDR1 and CDR2: GTSNPN and SVGIG (reference sequence). The CDR3 sequence is 15 residues long. This CDR3 reads CAWSFPSGDTGELFF. The CDR3 DNA sequence: TGTGCCTGGAGTTTCCCTAGCGGGGACACCGGGGAGCTGTTTTTT.

This rearrangement joins TRBV20-1 to TRBJ1-1; unclear D gene. Germline CDR1 and CDR2: DFQATT and SNEGSKA (reference sequence). The CDR3 spans 11 residues. Trimming stripped 0 bases from V and 6 bases from J, with 5 bases between. The CDR3 region is CSARDGPEAFF. The CDR3 nucleotides are TGCAGTGCTAGAGATGGCCCTGAAGCTTTCTTT.

The chain has TRBV19 and TRBJ2-1; 10 nucleotides line up with TRBD2. Germline-derived CDR1 and CDR2 are LNHDA and SQIVND (reference sequence). This CDR3 contains 15 residues. Unmatched junction bases numbered 3, after V lost 2 bases and J lost 5 bases. The chain's CDR3 is CASSIIAGGNNEQFF. The CDR3 DNA reads TGTGCCAGTAGTATAATAGCGGGAGGTAACAATGAGCAGTTCTTC.

This chain joins TRBV6-1 and TRBJ1-1; unclear D gene. Germline V gene data show CDR1 as MNHNS and CDR2 as SASEGT. The V and J ends lost 7 bases and 1 base respectively, with 13 bases between them. The CDR3 has 14 amino acids. This CDR3 is CASKSGPWNTEAFF. DNA of the CDR3: TGTGCCAGCAAGTCTGGCCCCTGGAACACTGAAGCTTTCTTT.

V is TRBV12-5 and J is TRBJ2-3, with 8 bases matching TRBD2. From germline, CDR1 is LGHNT and CDR2 FRNRAP. The trim removed 4 bases at V and 2 bases at J, leaving 14 bases unmatched. The CDR3 length is 18 residues. The CDR3 here is CASGSGLDGGDDTDTQYF. The CDR3 nucleotides are TGTGCTAGTGGTTCGGGACTAGATGGGGGTGATGACACAGATACGCAGTATTTT.

This clone appeared a few times. The chain links TRBV2 to TRBJ1-5; D is perhaps TRBD1 (6 bases). The CDR3 covers 15 residues. Trimming removed 6 bases at V and 7 bases at J, with 19 bases between. Germline V gives CDR1 SNHLY, CDR2 FYNNEI. Here the CDR3 reads CASRDPRGTGQPQHF. CDR3 nucleotide sequence: TGTGCCAGCAGGGACCCCAGGGGAACTGGACAGCCCCAGCATTTT.

Only one count was recorded for this clone. This rearrangement joins TRBV27 to TRBJ2-7; 8 nucleotides match TRBD1. Germline assignment: CDR1 MNHEY and CDR2 SMNVEV (reference sequence). This CDR3 region has 15 residues. J gave up 0 bases and V 6 bases, and 7 bases lay outside the gene matches. The CDR3 DNA reads TGTGCCAGCAGGGAAACAGGGGGAAGCTCCTACGAGCAGTACTTC. This codes for CASRETGGSSYEQYF.

The rearrangement joins TRBV5-4 to TRBJ2-6; D is undetermined. Trimming removed 3 bases from V and 3 bases from J, with 13 bases in between. Per germline, CDR1 SGHNT and CDR2 YYREEE (reference sequence). This CDR3 has 16 amino acids. CDR3 sequence (DNA): TGTGCCAGCAGCTACCCACGAGTGGTTGGGGCCAACGTCCTGACTTTC. Protein product: CASSYPRVVGANVLTF.

The CDR3 region has the DNA TGTGCCATCAGGAGAGGGGGGGAAAGAGATACGCAGTATTTT. Translated: CAIRRGGERDTQYF. V gene TRBV10-3 combines with J gene TRBJ2-3; a possible D gene is TRBD2 (7 bases). This CDR3 has 14 residues. Germline V gene lookup returns CDR1 ENHRY and CDR2 SYGVKD. V dropped 6 bases and J dropped 5 bases, with 15 bases sitting between them.

The chain combines TRBV4-1 with TRBJ2-7, with 12 bases identical to TRBD1. This CDR3 spans 18 amino acids. The germline V gene has CDR1 MGHRA and CDR2 YSYEKL. The V gene end was trimmed by 4 bases and the J gene end by 7 bases; junction bases not matched to a gene: 17. Here the CDR3 DNA reads TGCGCCAGCAGCCGGGTCTTTCAAGGGACAGGGGGCGCGGGGGAGCAGTACTTC. Amino acids: CASSRVFQGTGGAGEQYF.

The table lists this clone with a count of one. This sequence joins TRBV4-3 and TRBJ2-2, with 11 bases fitting TRBD1. V gave up 4 bases and J gave up 6 bases; unmatched junction bases: 10. The CDR3 length is 17 residues. Germline-derived CDR1 and CDR2 are LGHNA and YSLEER. The DNA for the CDR3 is TGCGCCAGCAGCCCCCACCCCGGGGGACAGGGGGCCGGGGAGCTGTTTTTT. Protein sequence: CASSPHPGGQGAGELFF.

V gene TRBV6-6 combines with J gene TRBJ1-3, with D possibly being TRBD1 (6 bases). The CDR3 extends over 16 amino acids. Trimming shortened V by 5 bases and J by 0 bases, and 14 bases separated the two germline ends. Germline V lookup: CDR1 MNHNY, CDR2 SVGAGI (reference sequence). This CDR3 is CASSNRDTDSGNTIYF. DNA of the CDR3: TGTGCCAGCAGTAACCGGGACACAGACTCTGGAAACACCATATATTTT.

V and J are TRBV2 and TRBJ2-1; maybe TRBD2 (6 bases). This CDR3 is 15 amino acids long. The ends were cut back, 8 bases at V and 8 bases at J, with 22 bases in the middle. Germline CDR1 is SNHLY and CDR2 is FYNNEI. This CDR3 is CASGQRVGGQYEQFF. As DNA, the CDR3 is TGTGCCAGCGGTCAAAGGGTTGGAGGGCAGTATGAGCAGTTCTTC.

The chain has TRBV9 and TRBJ2-3; tentative D call: TRBD2 (6 bases). The CDR3 consists of 16 residues. Trimming shortened V by 2 bases and J by 1 base, and 14 bases separated the two germline ends. Germline CDR1 is SGDLS and CDR2 is YYNGEE. The CDR3 reads CASSVSERRGTDTQYF. In DNA form, the CDR3 reads TGTGCCAGCAGCGTCTCCGAGCGGAGGGGCACAGATACGCAGTATTTT.

The chain employs TRBV27 and TRBJ1-2; possible D gene TRBD1, 6 bases. V was clipped by 3 bases and J by 0 bases, with 8 bases between them. Germline V gene data show CDR1 as MNHEY and CDR2 as SMNVEV (reference sequence). CDR3 length: 14 amino acids. CDR3 loop: CASSFRGSNYGYTF. CDR3 DNA sequence: TGTGCCAGCAGTTTCAGGGGCTCTAACTATGGCTACACCTTC.

This rearrangement joins TRBV4-1 to TRBJ1-2; 9 bases match TRBD1. After removal of 1 base from V and 2 bases from J, the junction contained 5 bases not matched to a gene. Looked up from germline, CDR1 is MGHRA and CDR2 is YSYEKL. CDR3 length: 16 residues. CDR3 sequence reads: CASSQGTGGANYGYTF. Written as DNA, the CDR3 is TGCGCCAGCAGCCAAGGAACAGGGGGCGCCAACTATGGCTACACCTTC.

The V gene is TRBV5-1, the J gene TRBJ2-3; TRBD2 agrees at 11 bases. This CDR3 is built from 17 residues. V trimming: 1 base; J trimming: 2 bases; junction bases outside the gene matches: 6. CDR1 SGHRS and CDR2 YFSETQ come from the germline V gene. CDR3 sequence reads: CASSLPRLAGLTDTQYF. CDR3 sequence (DNA): TGCGCCAGCAGCTTGCCGAGACTAGCGGGACTCACAGATACGCAGTATTTT.

This clone was picked up a small number of times. The J gene is TRBJ1-5, the V gene TRBV7-2; 7 positions match TRBD1. The V gene end was trimmed by 5 bases and the J gene end by 2 bases; junction bases not matched to a gene: 6. Germline lookup yields CDR1 SGHTA and CDR2 FQGNSA. There are 15 residues in the CDR3. This CDR3 is CASSAGQTGNQPQHF. As DNA, the CDR3 is TGTGCCAGCAGCGCGGGACAGACGGGCAATCAGCCCCAGCATTTT.

The genes are TRBV14 and TRBJ1-2, with D maybe TRBD1 (5 bases). Trimming took off 4 bases at V and 4 bases at J, with 13 bases between the two ends. CDR1 is SGHDN, CDR2 FVKESK, per germline. This CDR3 has 14 residues. The CDR3 protein is CASSRTDTFYGYTF. CDR3 DNA: TGTGCCAGCAGCCGAACGGACACGTTCTATGGCTACACCTTC.

The J gene is TRBJ2-3, the V gene TRBV5-1; 12 bases line up with TRBD2. The CDR3 consists of 18 residues. Germline V gene lookup returns CDR1 SGHRS and CDR2 YFSETQ. Trimming at V came to 4 bases and at J to 5 bases, leaving 14 bases not matched to a gene. The CDR3 DNA is TGCGCCAGCAGCCCATCATTGGCTAGCGGGAGGGCACAAGATACGCAGTATTTT. It specifies CASSPSLASGRAQDTQYF. Together with reference TRBV5-1 and TRBJ2-3, the CDR3 gives the full variable domain: KAGVTQTPRYLIKTRGQQVTLSCSPISGHRSVSWYQQTPGQGLQFLFEYFSETQRNKGNFPGRFSGRQFSNSRSEMNVSTLELGDSALYLCASSPSLASGRAQDTQYFGPGTRLTVL.